One and the same sample provided the 3 T cell receptor beta chains below, sequenced in a study of blood T cell repertoires in COVID-19. TCRdb's table, derived via immunoSEQ multiplex PCR, lists solely in-frame clones and lacks some. In the table there are roughly 190,000 clones, 76% of which are singletons. The material sequenced was PBMCs or T cells enriched from blood (not recorded which). The source is a woman between 50 and 59 years old with acute COVID-19.

This clone appeared a few times. The chain has TRBV18 and TRBJ2-2; no clear D. The CDR3 runs to 15 residues. The germline V gene has CDR1 KGHSH and CDR2 LQKENI. Trimming took off 1 base at V and 3 bases at J, with 9 bases between the two ends. The CDR3 here is CASSPHGGDTGELFF. CDR3 DNA: TGTGCCAGCTCACCACACGGTGGAGACACCGGGGAGCTGTTTTTT.

The chain employs TRBV10-1 and TRBJ1-5; D is uncertain. The CDR3 totals 14 residues. From germline, CDR1 is WNHNN and CDR2 SYGVQD (reference sequence). V was trimmed by 0 bases and J by 7 bases, leaving 10 bases between them. CDR3 loop: CASSESRPDQPQHF. The CDR3 DNA sequence: TGCGCCAGCAGTGAGTCCAGGCCCGACCAGCCCCAGCATTTT.

The chain links TRBV7-9 to TRBJ1-2; D possibly corresponds to TRBD1 (6 bases). Trimming left V 3 bases short and J 7 bases short, with 12 bases between. The length of the CDR3 is 13 residues. Germline values: CDR1 SEHNR, CDR2 FQNEAQ (reference sequence). CDR3 protein: CASSFDRSGGYTF. The DNA for the CDR3 is TGTGCCAGCAGCTTCGACAGGAGCGGTGGCTACACCTTC.